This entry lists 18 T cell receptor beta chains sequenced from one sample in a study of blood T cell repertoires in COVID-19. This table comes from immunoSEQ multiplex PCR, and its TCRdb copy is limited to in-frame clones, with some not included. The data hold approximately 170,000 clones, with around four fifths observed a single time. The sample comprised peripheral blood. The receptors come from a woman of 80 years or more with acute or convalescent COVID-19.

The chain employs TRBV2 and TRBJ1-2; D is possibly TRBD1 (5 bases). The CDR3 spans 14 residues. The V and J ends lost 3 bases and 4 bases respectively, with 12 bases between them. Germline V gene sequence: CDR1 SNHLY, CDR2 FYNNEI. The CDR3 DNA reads TGTGCCAGCAGTGATCCCAGGGAGGGCTATGGCTACACCTTC. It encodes CASSDPREGYGYTF.

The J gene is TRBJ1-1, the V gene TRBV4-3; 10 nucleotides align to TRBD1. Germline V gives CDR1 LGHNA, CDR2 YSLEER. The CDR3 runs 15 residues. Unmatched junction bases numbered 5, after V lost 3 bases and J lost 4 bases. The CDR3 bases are TGCGCCAGCAGCCACGACAGGGGGCTTGGCACTGAAGCTTTCTTT. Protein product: CASSHDRGLGTEAFF.

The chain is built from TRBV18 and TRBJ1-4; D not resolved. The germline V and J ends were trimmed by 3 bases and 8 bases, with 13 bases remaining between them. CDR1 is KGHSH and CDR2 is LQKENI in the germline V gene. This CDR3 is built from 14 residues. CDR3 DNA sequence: TGTGCCAGCTCACCCCCCCGCGCCAGGGAAAAACTGTTTTTT. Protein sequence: CASSPPRAREKLFF.

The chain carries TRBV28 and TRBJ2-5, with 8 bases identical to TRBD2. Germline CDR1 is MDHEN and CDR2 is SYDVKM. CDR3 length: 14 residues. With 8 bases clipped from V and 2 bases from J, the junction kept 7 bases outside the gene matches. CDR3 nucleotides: TGTGCCAGCTATGTTAGCGGGGCACAAGAGACCCAGTACTTC. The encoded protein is CASYVSGAQETQYF.

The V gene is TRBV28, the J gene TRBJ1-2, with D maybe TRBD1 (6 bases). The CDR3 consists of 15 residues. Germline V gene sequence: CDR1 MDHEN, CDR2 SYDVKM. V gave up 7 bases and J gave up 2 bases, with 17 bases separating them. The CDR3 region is CASTITGLGNYGYTF. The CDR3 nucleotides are TGTGCCAGCACCATAACAGGGTTGGGCAACTATGGCTACACCTTC.

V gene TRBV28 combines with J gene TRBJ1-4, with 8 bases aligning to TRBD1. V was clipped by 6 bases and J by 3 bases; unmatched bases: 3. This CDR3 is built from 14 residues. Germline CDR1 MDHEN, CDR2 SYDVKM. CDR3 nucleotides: TGTGCCAGCAGCAGGACAGGGTCTAATGAAAAACTGTTTTTT. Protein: CASSRTGSNEKLFF.

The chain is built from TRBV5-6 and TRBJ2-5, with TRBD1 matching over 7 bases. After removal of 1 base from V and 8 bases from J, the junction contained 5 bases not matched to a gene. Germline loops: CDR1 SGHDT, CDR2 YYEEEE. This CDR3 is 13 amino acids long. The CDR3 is CASSLSTGTTQYF. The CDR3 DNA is TGTGCCAGCAGCTTGTCGACAGGGACCACCCAGTACTTC.

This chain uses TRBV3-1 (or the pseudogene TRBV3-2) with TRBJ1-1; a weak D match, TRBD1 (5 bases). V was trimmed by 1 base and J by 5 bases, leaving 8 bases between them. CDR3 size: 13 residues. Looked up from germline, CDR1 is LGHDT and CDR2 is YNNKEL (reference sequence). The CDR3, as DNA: TGTGCCAGCAGCCAAGCTGGGGCTACTGAAGCTTTCTTT. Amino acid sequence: CASSQAGATEAFF.

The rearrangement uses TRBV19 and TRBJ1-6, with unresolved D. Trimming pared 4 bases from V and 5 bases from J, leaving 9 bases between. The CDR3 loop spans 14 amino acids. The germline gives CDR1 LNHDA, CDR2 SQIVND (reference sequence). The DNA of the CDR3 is TGTGCCAGTAGTACACAAGTCGATAATTCACCCCTCCACTTT. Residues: CASSTQVDNSPLHF.

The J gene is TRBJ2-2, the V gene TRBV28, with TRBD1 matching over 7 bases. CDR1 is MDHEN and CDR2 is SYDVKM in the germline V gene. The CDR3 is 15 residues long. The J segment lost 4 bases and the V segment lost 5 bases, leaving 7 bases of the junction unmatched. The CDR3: CASSQQGISTGELFF. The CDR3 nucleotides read TGTGCCAGCAGTCAACAGGGGATCAGCACCGGGGAGCTGTTTTTT.

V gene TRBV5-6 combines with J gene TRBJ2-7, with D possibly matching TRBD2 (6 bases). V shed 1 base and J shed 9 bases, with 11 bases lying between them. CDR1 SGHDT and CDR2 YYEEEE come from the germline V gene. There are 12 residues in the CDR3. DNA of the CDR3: TGTGCCAGCAGCTTGTTGCGGGAAGCGCAGTACTTC. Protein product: CASSLLREAQYF.

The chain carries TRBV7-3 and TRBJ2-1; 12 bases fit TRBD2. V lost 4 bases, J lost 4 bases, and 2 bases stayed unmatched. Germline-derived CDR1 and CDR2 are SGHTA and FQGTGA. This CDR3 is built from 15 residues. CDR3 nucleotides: TGTGCCAGCAGCTCAGGACTAGCGGGGTACAATGAGCAGTTCTTC. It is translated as CASSSGLAGYNEQFF.

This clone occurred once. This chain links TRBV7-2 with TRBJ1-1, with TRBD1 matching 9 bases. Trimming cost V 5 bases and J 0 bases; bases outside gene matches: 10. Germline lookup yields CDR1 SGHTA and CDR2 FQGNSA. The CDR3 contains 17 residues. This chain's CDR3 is CASSHSRTGAMNTEAFF. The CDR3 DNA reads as TGTGCCAGCAGCCATTCTCGGACAGGGGCAATGAACACTGAAGCTTTCTTT.

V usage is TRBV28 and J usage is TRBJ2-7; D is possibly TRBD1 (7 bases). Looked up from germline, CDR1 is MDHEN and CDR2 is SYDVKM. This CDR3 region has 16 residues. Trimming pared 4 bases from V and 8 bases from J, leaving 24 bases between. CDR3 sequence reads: CASSSLAGQPLRKQYF. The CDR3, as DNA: TGTGCCAGCAGTTCCTTGGCGGGACAGCCCCTACGTAAGCAGTACTTC.

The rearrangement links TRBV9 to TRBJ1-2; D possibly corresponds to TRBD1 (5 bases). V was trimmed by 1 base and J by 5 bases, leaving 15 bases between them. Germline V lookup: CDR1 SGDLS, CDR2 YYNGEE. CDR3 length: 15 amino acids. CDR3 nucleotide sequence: TGTGCCAGCAGCGTAACCGACAGTAGAATTTATGGCTACACCTTC. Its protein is CASSVTDSRIYGYTF. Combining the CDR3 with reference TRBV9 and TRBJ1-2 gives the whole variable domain DSGVTQTPKHLITATGQRVTLRCSPRSGDLSVYWYQQSLDQGLQFLIQYYNGEERAKGNILERFSAQQFPDLHSELNLSSLELGDSALYFCASSVTDSRIYGYTFGSGTRLTVV.

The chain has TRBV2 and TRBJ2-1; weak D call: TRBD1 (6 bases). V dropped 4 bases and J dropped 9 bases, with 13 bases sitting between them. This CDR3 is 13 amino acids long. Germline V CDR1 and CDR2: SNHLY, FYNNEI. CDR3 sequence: CASSGESGVEQFF. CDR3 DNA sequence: TGTGCCAGCAGTGGGGAATCAGGGGTTGAGCAGTTCTTC.

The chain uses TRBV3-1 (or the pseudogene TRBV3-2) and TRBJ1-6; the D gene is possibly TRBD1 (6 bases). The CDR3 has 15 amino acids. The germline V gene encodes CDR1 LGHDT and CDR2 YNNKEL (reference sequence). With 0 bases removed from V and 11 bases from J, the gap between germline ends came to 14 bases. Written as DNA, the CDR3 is TGTGCCAGCAGCCAAGAGGGGTACAGGGACCCACCCCTCCACTTT. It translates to CASSQEGYRDPPLHF.

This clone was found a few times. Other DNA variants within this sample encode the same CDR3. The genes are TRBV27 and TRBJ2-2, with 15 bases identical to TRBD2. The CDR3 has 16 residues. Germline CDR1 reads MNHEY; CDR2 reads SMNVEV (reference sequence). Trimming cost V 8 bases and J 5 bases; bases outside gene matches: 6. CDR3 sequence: CASGGLAGGPTGELFF. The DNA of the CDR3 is TGTGCCAGCGGTGGACTAGCGGGAGGGCCTACCGGGGAGCTGTTTTTT.